Sequencing of this T cell receptor beta chain was carried out in a study of T cells in Graves' hyperthyroidism and ophthalmopathy. At least ten counts were recorded for this clonotype. Its antigen is undetermined. The TCR beta CDR3 regions underwent amplification using RNA transcripts as the source. Using the HTBI primer set, a first-round RT-PCR was run on the TCR CDR3. TCRdb reprocessed the multiplex PCR reads via MiXCR and lists one record per CDR3 protein. The sample holds about 350,000 distinct CDR3 sequences, approximately 13% seen once. CDR1 and CDR2 from the germline V gene are MDHEN and SYDVKM. The CDR3 contains 16 residues. V was cut by 6 bases and J by 6 bases, with 20 bases left in between. Study-wide points: In the blood, most expanded thyroid clonotypes above 0.001 appeared as well.

The material sequenced was blood. The chain couples TRBV28 to TRBJ1-4; D uncertain. This receptor was taken from a woman aged 25 to 39 with Graves' hyperthyroidism. The DNA for the CDR3 is TGTGCCAGCAGCCTATCTGGTCGTGCAAGACATGAAAAACTGTTTTTT. As protein: CASSLSGRARHEKLFF. The variable domain in full, with the rest retrieved from reference TRBV28 and TRBJ1-4, is DVKVTQSSRYLVKRTGEKVFLECVQDMDHENMFWYRQDPGLGLRLIYFSYDVKMKEKGDIPEGYSVSREKKERFSLILESASTNQTSMYLCASSLSGRARHEKLFFGSGTQLSVL.